This TCR beta chain was sequenced in a study of T cells after yellow fever vaccination. Study-level results: In post-booster samples, most primary-vaccination clones reappeared (about 97% CD4, 88% CD8).

This clonotype occurred many times. Its antigen remains unidentified. The V segment lost 0 bases and the J segment 2 bases; nucleotides outside the gene matches: 2. This CDR3 contains 14 residues. The germline V gene has CDR1 SGDLS and CDR2 YYNGEE. A process of 5'RACE template switching, which added a universal primer site and UMIs, was used to make TCR cDNA. Each CDR3 protein gets one entry after TCRdb re-called the 5' RACE reads with MiXCR. The sample records roughly 150,000 distinct CDR3 sequences, roughly 8% being singletons. The V and J genes are TRBV9 and TRBJ2-7; TRBD1 matches at 7 bases. This clonotype was sampled from a young man who received the YFV17D yellow fever vaccine. Source: CD4+ T cells sorted from PBMCs, taken 5 days after the yellow fever booster vaccination. In nucleotides, the CDR3 is TGTGCCAGCAGCGTAGGTGGGACAGCCTACGAGCAGTACTTC. Translating it yields CASSVGGTAYEQYF.